This T cell receptor (beta chain) was recorded in a study of post-analysis software for immune sequencing data. Overall study context: Secondary progressive, relapsing-remitting and progressive-relapsing multiple sclerosis were among the included disease courses.

Presence of unique molecular identifiers characterized the TCR beta cDNA libraries. T cells numbering roughly 0.9 to 10 million yielded cDNA molecules that totaled some 500,000. TCRdb fed the PCR reads into MiXCR, producing one record per CDR3 protein. Of about 820,000 distinct CDR3 sequences in the sample, approximately 50% were seen once. Whole-study results and caveats: When compared against controls, multiple sclerosis patients showed significantly lower normalized Chao1 diversity. Strong same-batch co-clustering of samples appeared with F measure clustering. Higher frequency in patients than in controls was seen for five TRBV segments, with TRBV5-6, TRBV5-1 and TRBV20-1 among them.

A few counts support this clonotype. The antigen remains undetermined. The CDR3 is 15 amino acids. Germline trimming cut 5 bases from V and 8 bases from J; bases unmatched to any gene: 13. Germline-derived CDR1 and CDR2 are SGHRS and YFSETQ. The sequencing sample was made of blood. The clonotype comes from a girl aged 5 to 17 with multiple sclerosis. The rearrangement joins TRBV5-1 to TRBJ1-2; 9 nucleotides align to TRBD1. The CDR3 protein is CASREIYRGREGYTF. The CDR3 DNA is TGCGCCAGCAGGGAGATATACAGGGGGCGCGAAGGCTACACCTTC.